The TCR beta chain described here comes from a study of blood T cell repertoires in COVID-19. The authors' processing: For nucleated cells, counts were estimated from reference gene primer amplification. Method: immunoSEQ multiplex PCR; TCRdb's copy keeps in-frame clones and lacks some. V and J calls and clone size follow that table, whereas D and trimming were derived from the DNA. The sample includes approximately 500,000 clones, 70% to 90% seen only once; the top ten take approximately 2.9%. Trimming left V 6 bases short and J 1 base short, with 10 bases between. The CDR3 covers 15 residues. CDR1 SGHTA and CDR2 FQGNSA come from the germline V gene.

This clonotype was obtained from a human donor in a cohort sampled during active COVID-19. The V gene is TRBV7-2, the J gene TRBJ2-6, with D possibly matching TRBD1 (6 bases). The specimen sequenced was peripheral blood. The CDR3 sequence: CASSPQGSGANVLTF. CDR3 DNA sequence: TGTGCCAGCAGTCCACAGGGATCTGGGGCCAACGTCCTGACTTTC.